This is a list of T cell receptor beta chains from one sample in a study of shared clonotypes between healthy human individuals. Libraries were prepared by immunoSEQ multiplex PCR; TCRdb keeps only in-frame clonotypes and omits some of them. The repertoire includes about 490,000 clones, around three quarters of them detected once, and 9.5% to 15% sits in the top ten. Sequenced input: PBMCs. The receptors here all came from a woman in her thirties or forties in good health. Some clones in this sample may be carry-over from other donors' samples. The CDR3 runs from the conserved cysteine through the conserved F or W. A D gene is named only where the DNA matches it firmly. Not every row has a clone size; where given, it reads once, few, many or a size class.

j_call: TRBJ1-5; d_call: -; v_call: TRBV10-3; clone_size: many; cdr3_aa: CAISDQENQPQHF; cdr3_nt: TGTGCCATCAGTGATCAGGAGAATCAGCCCCAGCATTTT
j_call: TRBJ2-1; d_call: -; v_call: TRBV2; clone_size: -; cdr3_aa: CASSDPLAGNSYNEQFF; cdr3_nt: TGTGCCAGCAGTGACCCTCTGGCGGGGAACTCCTACAATGAGCAGTTCTTC
j_call: TRBJ2-3; d_call: -; v_call: TRBV5-1; clone_size: -; cdr3_aa: CASSLRQNTDTQYF; cdr3_nt: TGCGCCAGCAGCTTGCGACAGAACACAGATACGCAGTATTTT
j_call: TRBJ1-2; d_call: TRBD1; v_call: TRBV29-1; clone_size: -; cdr3_aa: CSVERTGSGYTF; cdr3_nt: TGCAGCGTTGAGCGGACAGGGAGTGGCTACACCTTC
j_call: TRBJ2-7; d_call: TRBD1; v_call: TRBV5-5; clone_size: once; cdr3_aa: CASSSLDRGNSEQYF; cdr3_nt: TGTGCCAGCAGCTCCCTGGACAGGGGAAATTCCGAGCAGTACTTC
j_call: TRBJ2-7; d_call: -; v_call: TRBV9; clone_size: -; cdr3_aa: CASSVGAQGYEQYF; cdr3_nt: TGTGCCAGCAGCGTAGGTGCTCAAGGCTACGAGCAGTACTTC
j_call: TRBJ2-3; d_call: -; v_call: TRBV10-3; clone_size: -; cdr3_aa: CAISEDPNTDTQYF; cdr3_nt: TGTGCCATCAGTGAAGACCCAAACACAGATACGCAGTATTTT
j_call: TRBJ2-5; d_call: -; v_call: TRBV11-1; clone_size: -; cdr3_aa: CASSPGLQETQYF; cdr3_nt: TGTGCCAGCAGCCCAGGACTGCAAGAGACCCAGTACTTC
j_call: TRBJ2-2; d_call: -; v_call: TRBV5-5; clone_size: -; cdr3_aa: CASSGQYTGELFF; cdr3_nt: TGTGCCAGCAGCGGACAGTACACCGGGGAGCTGTTTTTT
j_call: TRBJ2-5; d_call: TRBD1; v_call: TRBV28; clone_size: -; cdr3_aa: CASRGHGVAGGTQYF; cdr3_nt: TGTGCCAGCAGGGGTCATGGGGTGGCAGGGGGGACCCAGTACTTC
j_call: TRBJ2-1; d_call: -; v_call: TRBV5-4; clone_size: -; cdr3_aa: CASSLALVTEQFF; cdr3_nt: TGTGCCAGCAGCTTGGCCTTAGTCACTGAGCAGTTCTTC
j_call: TRBJ1-1; d_call: -; v_call: TRBV30; clone_size: -; cdr3_aa: CAWSLGFISEAFF; cdr3_nt: TGTGCCTGGAGTTTAGGGTTCATCTCTGAAGCTTTCTTT
j_call: TRBJ2-5; d_call: TRBD1; v_call: TRBV9; clone_size: -; cdr3_aa: CASSNRGGKTQYF; cdr3_nt: TGTGCCAGCAGCAACAGGGGTGGGAAGACCCAGTACTTC
j_call: TRBJ1-5; d_call: -; v_call: TRBV19; clone_size: -; cdr3_aa: CASSSRGGPQHF; cdr3_nt: TGTGCCAGTAGTTCCAGGGGTGGGCCCCAGCATTTT
j_call: TRBJ2-7; d_call: -; v_call: TRBV5-1; clone_size: -; cdr3_aa: CASRPPAGEQYF; cdr3_nt: TGCGCCAGCAGGCCGCCAGCCGGGGAGCAGTACTTC
j_call: TRBJ2-3; d_call: TRBD2; v_call: TRBV7-2; clone_size: -; cdr3_aa: CASRTSGRVDTQYF; cdr3_nt: TGTGCCAGCAGGACTAGCGGGAGAGTGGATACGCAGTATTTT
j_call: TRBJ2-5; d_call: -; v_call: TRBV10-3; clone_size: -; cdr3_aa: CAPQGETQYF; cdr3_nt: TGTGCCCCACAGGGAGAGACCCAGTACTTC
j_call: TRBJ2-7; d_call: TRBD1; v_call: TRBV11-2; clone_size: -; cdr3_aa: CASSSNPARDRVSHEQYF; cdr3_nt: TGTGCCAGCAGCTCAAACCCCGCCCGGGACAGGGTTTCCCACGAGCAGTACTTC
j_call: TRBJ1-1; d_call: -; v_call: TRBV18; clone_size: -; cdr3_aa: CASSPRVSGLGTEAFF; cdr3_nt: TGTGCCAGCTCACCAAGGGTGTCAGGGTTAGGCACTGAAGCTTTCTTT
j_call: TRBJ2-7; d_call: -; v_call: TRBV5-1; clone_size: many; cdr3_aa: CASSLGPQDIYEQYF; cdr3_nt: TGCGCCAGCAGCTTGGGACCCCAGGACATCTACGAGCAGTACTTC
j_call: TRBJ2-3; d_call: TRBD1; v_call: TRBV10-3; clone_size: many; cdr3_aa: CATRDSSTDTQYF; cdr3_nt: TGTGCCACCAGGGACAGCAGCACAGATACGCAGTATTTT
j_call: TRBJ2-1; d_call: -; v_call: TRBV29-1; clone_size: -; cdr3_aa: CSVATIGSYNEQFF; cdr3_nt: TGCAGCGTTGCGACTATCGGCTCCTACAATGAGCAGTTCTTC
j_call: TRBJ2-7; d_call: -; v_call: TRBV27; clone_size: -; cdr3_aa: CASSSTSQPAYEQYF; cdr3_nt: TGTGCCAGCAGCTCGACCAGCCAACCAGCCTACGAGCAGTACTTC
j_call: TRBJ1-1; d_call: -; v_call: TRBV2; clone_size: -; cdr3_aa: CASSELVEAFF; cdr3_nt: TGTGCCAGCAGTGAACTAGTTGAAGCTTTCTTT
j_call: TRBJ2-1; d_call: -; v_call: TRBV30; clone_size: -; cdr3_aa: CAWGGINNEQFF; cdr3_nt: TGTGCCTGGGGTGGGATTAACAATGAGCAGTTCTTC
j_call: TRBJ1-1; d_call: -; v_call: TRBV30; clone_size: -; cdr3_aa: CAWDVRGINTEAFF; cdr3_nt: TGTGCCTGGGATGTGAGAGGGATAAACACTGAAGCTTTCTTT
j_call: TRBJ2-2; d_call: TRBD2; v_call: TRBV7-2; clone_size: -; cdr3_aa: CASSLRLAGYTGELFF; cdr3_nt: TGTGCCAGCAGCTTACGACTAGCGGGATACACCGGGGAGCTGTTTTTT
j_call: TRBJ1-2; d_call: TRBD1; v_call: TRBV4-1; clone_size: -; cdr3_aa: CASSQPGQGAGYTF; cdr3_nt: TGCGCCAGCAGCCAACCGGGACAGGGGGCGGGCTACACCTTC
j_call: TRBJ2-2; d_call: TRBD2; v_call: TRBV11-3; clone_size: -; cdr3_aa: CASSPGGAGVRTGELFF; cdr3_nt: TGTGCCAGCAGCCCCGGTGGGGCGGGGGTGAGGACCGGGGAGCTGTTTTTT
j_call: TRBJ2-7; d_call: TRBD1; v_call: TRBV4-1; clone_size: -; cdr3_aa: CASSRWLGTEAYEQCF; cdr3_nt: TGCGCCAGCAGCCGCTGGCTTGGGACAGAGGCCTACGAGCAGTGCTTC
j_call: TRBJ1-5; d_call: -; v_call: TRBV28; clone_size: -; cdr3_aa: CASQKANQPQHF; cdr3_nt: TGTGCCAGCCAGAAAGCGAATCAGCCCCAGCATTTT
j_call: TRBJ2-3; d_call: TRBD2; v_call: TRBV5-1; clone_size: once; cdr3_aa: CASSVSGTSGTDTQYF; cdr3_nt: TGCGCCAGCAGCGTTTCCGGGACTAGCGGAACAGATACGCAGTATTTT
j_call: TRBJ1-3; d_call: -; v_call: TRBV7-9; clone_size: -; cdr3_aa: CASSSAGRTIYF; cdr3_nt: TGTGCCAGCAGCTCCGCAGGGCGGACCATATATTTT
j_call: TRBJ2-3; d_call: -; v_call: TRBV4-2; clone_size: -; cdr3_aa: CASSQARGQSTDTQYF; cdr3_nt: TGTGCCAGCAGCCAAGCTAGAGGCCAGAGCACAGATACGCAGTATTTT
j_call: TRBJ2-1; d_call: TRBD2; v_call: TRBV11-2; clone_size: -; cdr3_aa: CASSLERGRYNEQFF; cdr3_nt: TGTGCCAGCAGCCTTGAGCGGGGCCGCTACAATGAGCAGTTCTTC
j_call: TRBJ2-1; d_call: TRBD1; v_call: TRBV5-1; clone_size: -; cdr3_aa: CASSLTGAVYNEQFF; cdr3_nt: TGCGCCAGCAGCCTAACAGGGGCCGTCTACAATGAGCAGTTCTTC
j_call: TRBJ2-3; d_call: -; v_call: TRBV5-1; clone_size: -; cdr3_aa: CASSEGAWTDTQYF; cdr3_nt: TGCGCCAGCAGCGAGGGCGCATGGACAGATACGCAGTATTTT
j_call: TRBJ2-3; d_call: -; v_call: TRBV28; clone_size: -; cdr3_aa: CASSSERPLDTQYF; cdr3_nt: TGTGCCAGCAGTTCAGAACGTCCGCTTGATACGCAGTATTTT
j_call: TRBJ2-1; d_call: -; v_call: TRBV18; clone_size: -; cdr3_aa: CASSLGAGHNEQFF; cdr3_nt: TGTGCCAGCTCCCTAGGGGCGGGCCACAATGAGCAGTTCTTC
j_call: TRBJ2-2; d_call: -; v_call: TRBV19; clone_size: -; cdr3_aa: CASSAARTGELFF; cdr3_nt: TGTGCCAGTAGTGCCGCGAGGACCGGGGAGCTGTTTTTT
j_call: TRBJ2-7; d_call: -; v_call: TRBV6-5; clone_size: -; cdr3_aa: CASSYSTGRVGEQYF; cdr3_nt: TGTGCCAGCAGTTACTCGACAGGGAGGGTTGGTGAGCAGTACTTC
j_call: TRBJ2-3; d_call: TRBD2; v_call: TRBV9; clone_size: -; cdr3_aa: CASSVGTSVTDTQYF; cdr3_nt: TGTGCCAGCAGCGTAGGGACTAGCGTCACAGATACGCAGTATTTT
j_call: TRBJ1-6; d_call: -; v_call: TRBV7-2; clone_size: -; cdr3_aa: CASSLGLQAKPPLHF; cdr3_nt: TGTGCCAGCAGCTTAGGCCTACAAGCGAAGCCACCCCTCCACTTT
j_call: TRBJ1-1; d_call: -; v_call: TRBV18; clone_size: -; cdr3_aa: CASSPRANTEAFF; cdr3_nt: TGTGCCAGCTCACCCCGGGCGAACACTGAAGCTTTCTTT
j_call: TRBJ2-7; d_call: TRBD2; v_call: TRBV5-1; clone_size: -; cdr3_aa: CASSLQGTSIYEQYF; cdr3_nt: TGCGCCAGCAGCTTGCAAGGGACTAGCATCTACGAGCAGTACTTC
j_call: TRBJ1-1; d_call: TRBD1; v_call: TRBV28; clone_size: -; cdr3_aa: CASSLGDSSMNTEAFF; cdr3_nt: TGTGCCAGCAGTTTAGGGGACAGTTCTATGAACACTGAAGCTTTCTTT
j_call: TRBJ2-7; d_call: TRBD1; v_call: TRBV7-2; clone_size: -; cdr3_aa: CASSSSSGTGVGEQYF; cdr3_nt: TGTGCCAGCAGCTCAAGTTCCGGGACAGGGGTGGGGGAGCAGTACTTC
j_call: TRBJ2-3; d_call: -; v_call: TRBV5-1; clone_size: -; cdr3_aa: CASSLAGHSTDTQYF; cdr3_nt: TGCGCCAGCAGCTTGGCTGGGCATTCGACAGATACGCAGTATTTT
j_call: TRBJ1-3; d_call: -; v_call: TRBV6-7; clone_size: -; cdr3_aa: CASRGIRVDAPPGNTIYF; cdr3_nt: TGTGCCAGCAGGGGTATAAGGGTCGACGCCCCTCCTGGAAACACCATATATTTT
j_call: TRBJ1-2; d_call: -; v_call: TRBV15; clone_size: -; cdr3_aa: CATSDGDNYGYTF; cdr3_nt: TGTGCCACCAGCGACGGGGACAACTATGGCTACACCTTC
j_call: TRBJ1-2; d_call: -; v_call: TRBV7-9; clone_size: many; cdr3_aa: CASSHAVSNYGYTF; cdr3_nt: TGTGCCAGCAGCCACGCCGTTTCTAACTATGGCTACACCTTC
j_call: TRBJ2-2; d_call: -; v_call: TRBV11-2; clone_size: once; cdr3_aa: CASSLTPNTGELFF; cdr3_nt: TGTGCCAGCAGCTTAACCCCGAACACCGGGGAGCTGTTTTTT
j_call: TRBJ2-7; d_call: TRBD1; v_call: TRBV11-2; clone_size: -; cdr3_aa: CASSLSGTEPYEQYF; cdr3_nt: TGTGCCAGCAGCTTATCGGGGACAGAACCCTACGAGCAGTACTTC
j_call: TRBJ1-1; d_call: -; v_call: TRBV27; clone_size: -; cdr3_aa: CASTPNFRNTEAFF; cdr3_nt: TGTGCCAGCACCCCCAATTTTAGGAACACTGAAGCTTTCTTT
j_call: TRBJ2-7; d_call: TRBD1; v_call: TRBV2; clone_size: -; cdr3_aa: CASRDRVPYEQYF; cdr3_nt: TGTGCCAGCAGGGACAGGGTCCCCTACGAGCAGTACTTC
j_call: TRBJ2-7; d_call: TRBD2; v_call: TRBV29-1; clone_size: -; cdr3_aa: CSVGTSGSYEQYF; cdr3_nt: TGCAGCGTTGGCACTAGCGGTTCCTACGAGCAGTACTTC
j_call: TRBJ2-2; d_call: -; v_call: TRBV5-4; clone_size: -; cdr3_aa: CASSTWAGELFF; cdr3_nt: TGTGCCAGCAGTACATGGGCCGGGGAGCTGTTTTTT
j_call: TRBJ2-1; d_call: -; v_call: TRBV2; clone_size: -; cdr3_aa: CAIRGNEQFF; cdr3_nt: TGTGCCATACGAGGGAATGAGCAGTTCTTC
j_call: TRBJ1-4; d_call: TRBD1; v_call: TRBV18; clone_size: few; cdr3_aa: CASSPPGTGGEKLFF; cdr3_nt: TGTGCCAGCTCACCACCCGGGACAGGGGGTGAAAAACTGTTTTTT
j_call: TRBJ2-5; d_call: -; v_call: TRBV11-3; clone_size: -; cdr3_aa: CASSLGGDPEETQYF; cdr3_nt: TGTGCCAGCAGCTTAGGGGGGGACCCCGAAGAGACCCAGTACTTC